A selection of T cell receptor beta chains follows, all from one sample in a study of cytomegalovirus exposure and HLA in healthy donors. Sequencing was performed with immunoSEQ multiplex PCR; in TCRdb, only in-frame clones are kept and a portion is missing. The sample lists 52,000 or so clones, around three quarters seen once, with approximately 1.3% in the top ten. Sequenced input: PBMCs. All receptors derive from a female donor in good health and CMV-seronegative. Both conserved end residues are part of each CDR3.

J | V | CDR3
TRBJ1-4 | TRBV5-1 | CASSLAGTANEKLFF
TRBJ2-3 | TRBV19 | CASTRTFSTDTQYF
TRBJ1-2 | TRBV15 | CATSRDFGVNYGYTF
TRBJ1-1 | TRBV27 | CASTQGQGKGRAEAFF
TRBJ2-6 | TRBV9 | CASTLEAGANVLTF
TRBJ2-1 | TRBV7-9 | CASGNRRTENEQFF
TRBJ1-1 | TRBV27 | CASSLGQGAGETEAFF
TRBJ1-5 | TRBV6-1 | CASSEGGYNQPQHF
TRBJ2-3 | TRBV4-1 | CASSQKTGGTKTDTQYF
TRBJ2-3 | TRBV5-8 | CASSLRAGQGLDTQYF
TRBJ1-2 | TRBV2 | CASRDRVYGYTF
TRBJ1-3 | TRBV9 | CASSSRGGSGNTIYF
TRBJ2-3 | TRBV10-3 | CAIRERLAGKGDTQYF
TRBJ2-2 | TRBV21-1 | CASSRVPVQRHRGTGELFF
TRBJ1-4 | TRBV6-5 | CASSYMPGTGAEKLFF
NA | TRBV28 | CASSLQGRSYEQYF
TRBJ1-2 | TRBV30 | CAWSPQGRGYTF
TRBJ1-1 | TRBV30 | CAWSVGGLSGTEAFF
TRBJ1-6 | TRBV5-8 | CASRWTGVDSPLHF
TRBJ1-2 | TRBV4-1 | CASSLGPQGYTF
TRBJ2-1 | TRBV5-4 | CASSLGPRGGTSYNEQFF
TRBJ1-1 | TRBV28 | CASSSPVTGMNTEAFF
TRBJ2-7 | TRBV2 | CASRVAGGFLREQYF
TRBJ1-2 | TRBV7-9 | CASSSNRRTALSDAF
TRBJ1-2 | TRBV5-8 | CASTYRGSHGYTF
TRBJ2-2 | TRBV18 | CASSPDSVRSTGELFF
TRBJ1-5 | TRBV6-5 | CASSYSSGAGQPQHF
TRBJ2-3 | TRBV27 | CASSTIADLTDTQYF
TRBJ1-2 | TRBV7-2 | CASSGTGPYGYTF
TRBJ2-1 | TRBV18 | CASSRTGGEYNEQFF
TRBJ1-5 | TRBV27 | CASSLLAGISNQPQHF
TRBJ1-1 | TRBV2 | CASSRQHTEAFF
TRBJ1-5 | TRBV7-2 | CASSLGQLGNPQHF
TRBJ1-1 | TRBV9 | CASSERAGELTEAFF
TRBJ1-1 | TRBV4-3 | CASSPDTPDTEAFF
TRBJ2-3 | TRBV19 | CASSISGGVDMQYF
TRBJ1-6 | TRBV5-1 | CASRESDSPLHF
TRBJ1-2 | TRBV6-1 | CASRPRGGLGYGYTF
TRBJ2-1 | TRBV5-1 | CASSLDSSYNEQFF
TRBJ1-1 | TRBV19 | CASNEALNTEAFF
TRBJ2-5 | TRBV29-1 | CSVVLPGETQYF
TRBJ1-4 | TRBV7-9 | CSSRQGTGVANEKLFF
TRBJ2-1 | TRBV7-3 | CASSPRPRGDHNEQFF
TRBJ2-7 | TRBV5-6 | CASSLRQSYYEQYF
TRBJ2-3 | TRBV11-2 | CASSLDPGSDTQYF
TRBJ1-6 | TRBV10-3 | CAISDEQNYSPLHF
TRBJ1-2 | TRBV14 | CASSQGPGGPYGYTF
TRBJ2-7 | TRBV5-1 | CASSYGQGGLGSEQYF
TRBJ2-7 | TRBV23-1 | CASSHRYETGSGGSYEQYF
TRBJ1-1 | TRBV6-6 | CASSYGGKNTEAFF